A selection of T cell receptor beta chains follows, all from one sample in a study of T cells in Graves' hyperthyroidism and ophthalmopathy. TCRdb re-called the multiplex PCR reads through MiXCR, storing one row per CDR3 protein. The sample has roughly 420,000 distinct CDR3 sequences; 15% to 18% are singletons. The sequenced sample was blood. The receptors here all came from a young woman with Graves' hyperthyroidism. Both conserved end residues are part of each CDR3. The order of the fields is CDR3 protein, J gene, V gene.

CDR3 protein: CASSLARAQGYEQYF; J gene: TRBJ2-7; V gene: TRBV5-1
CDR3 protein: CSAGLAGIYNEQFF; J gene: TRBJ2-1; V gene: TRBV29-1
CDR3 protein: CSARDRRGGPETQYF; J gene: TRBJ2-5; V gene: TRBV20-1
CDR3 protein: CASSSESSGNTIYF; J gene: TRBJ1-3; V gene: TRBV5-5
CDR3 protein: CASSVRETTGEQYF; J gene: TRBJ2-7; V gene: TRBV9
CDR3 protein: CASSAIGNTEAFF; J gene: TRBJ1-1; V gene: TRBV18
CDR3 protein: CASSQENTHTQYF; J gene: TRBJ2-3; V gene: TRBV7-9
CDR3 protein: CASSHRTGGYEQYF; J gene: TRBJ2-7; V gene: TRBV28
CDR3 protein: CASYPGQEYYEQYF; J gene: TRBJ2-7; V gene: TRBV5-1
CDR3 protein: CASSLPGRLYEQYF; J gene: TRBJ2-7; V gene: TRBV6-2/TRBV6-3
CDR3 protein: CASSVAGGRLNNEQFF; J gene: TRBJ2-1; V gene: TRBV9
CDR3 protein: CASSLRAASYEQYF; J gene: TRBJ2-7; V gene: TRBV11-1
CDR3 protein: CASSLDTSLGWDGTEAFF; J gene: TRBJ1-1; V gene: TRBV11-2
CDR3 protein: CATHPLSGSTDTQYF; J gene: TRBJ2-3; V gene: TRBV6-1
CDR3 protein: CASSARWGTEAFF; J gene: TRBJ1-1; V gene: TRBV5-8
CDR3 protein: CASSDSGYNQETQYF; J gene: TRBJ2-5; V gene: TRBV2
CDR3 protein: CASSLKTGKETQYF; J gene: TRBJ2-5; V gene: TRBV7-9
CDR3 protein: CASRRDRAEKLFF; J gene: TRBJ1-4; V gene: TRBV6-1
CDR3 protein: CSAIRDRGRETQYF; J gene: TRBJ2-5; V gene: TRBV20-1
CDR3 protein: CASSLGQHYGYTF; J gene: TRBJ1-2; V gene: TRBV12-3/TRBV12-4
CDR3 protein: CASSNDRRTGVIEKLFF; J gene: TRBJ1-4; V gene: TRBV12-3/TRBV12-4
CDR3 protein: CASSEALLGEQNIQYF; J gene: TRBJ2-4; V gene: TRBV6-1
CDR3 protein: CASSEGGRFYGYTF; J gene: TRBJ1-2; V gene: TRBV6-1
CDR3 protein: CSARLRGGRMNTEAFF; J gene: TRBJ1-1; V gene: TRBV20-1
CDR3 protein: CASSEAPPGSPPYSPLHF; J gene: TRBJ1-6; V gene: TRBV2
CDR3 protein: CASWSRLAGKLEETQYF; J gene: TRBJ2-5; V gene: TRBV2
CDR3 protein: CASSLIGGRQTEAFF; J gene: TRBJ1-1; V gene: TRBV7-3
CDR3 protein: CASSPVEGHTGELFF; J gene: TRBJ2-2; V gene: TRBV7-9
CDR3 protein: CASSYSHNQPQHF; J gene: TRBJ1-5; V gene: TRBV6-8
CDR3 protein: CSARDPWDAGYTF; J gene: TRBJ1-2; V gene: TRBV20-1
CDR3 protein: CASSLTGTVDNEQFF; J gene: TRBJ2-1; V gene: TRBV7-9
CDR3 protein: CASSAAGGPGNEQFF; J gene: TRBJ2-1; V gene: TRBV7-2
CDR3 protein: CASNRPSEGAYEAFF; J gene: TRBJ1-1; V gene: TRBV6-1
CDR3 protein: CASSFGTSGGASETQYF; J gene: TRBJ2-5; V gene: TRBV13
CDR3 protein: CASKGPNSYEQYF; J gene: TRBJ2-7; V gene: TRBV6-1
CDR3 protein: CASSSRDRVFGELFF; J gene: TRBJ2-2; V gene: TRBV28
CDR3 protein: CASSSSSGSYEQYF; J gene: TRBJ2-7; V gene: TRBV11-3
CDR3 protein: CASSQGLAGAYKGNEQFF; J gene: TRBJ2-1; V gene: TRBV4-1
CDR3 protein: CASSLLLARSYNEQFF; J gene: TRBJ2-1; V gene: TRBV7-2
CDR3 protein: CATNRDRAGGANVLTF; J gene: TRBJ2-6; V gene: TRBV7-9
CDR3 protein: CASSGGHSGANVLTF; J gene: TRBJ2-6; V gene: TRBV19
CDR3 protein: CSGTGDAYEQYF; J gene: TRBJ2-7; V gene: TRBV20-1
CDR3 protein: CSVLGTAYGWGYTF; J gene: TRBJ1-2; V gene: TRBV29-1
CDR3 protein: CASLKSRTPTGELFF; J gene: TRBJ2-2; V gene: TRBV12-3/TRBV12-4
CDR3 protein: CASRPAPAHSPLHF; J gene: TRBJ1-6; V gene: TRBV2
CDR3 protein: CASSGRGLGWRYYTF; J gene: TRBJ1-2; V gene: TRBV28
CDR3 protein: CASSDYGRSSYNEQFF; J gene: TRBJ2-1; V gene: TRBV5-1
CDR3 protein: CSARDVRGTSYNEQFF; J gene: TRBJ2-1; V gene: TRBV20-1